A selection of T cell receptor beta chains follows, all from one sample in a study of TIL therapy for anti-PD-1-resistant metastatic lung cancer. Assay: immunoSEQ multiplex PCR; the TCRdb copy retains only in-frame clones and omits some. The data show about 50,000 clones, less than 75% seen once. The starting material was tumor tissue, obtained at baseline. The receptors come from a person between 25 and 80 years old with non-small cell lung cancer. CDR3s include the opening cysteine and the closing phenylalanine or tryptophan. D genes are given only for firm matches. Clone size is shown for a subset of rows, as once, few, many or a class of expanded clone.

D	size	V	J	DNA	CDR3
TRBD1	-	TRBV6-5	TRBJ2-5	TGTGCCAGCAGCATGACAGGGGCAAAGACCCAGTACTTC	CASSMTGAKTQYF
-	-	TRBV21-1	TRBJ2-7	TGTGCCAGCAGCGGGAGGGACAGGGAAATTGCGGACGAGCAGTACTTC	CASSGRDREIADEQYF
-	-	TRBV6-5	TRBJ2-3	TGTGCCAGCAGTACCTCCCCCCTTGGTACGCAGTATTTT	CASSTSPLGTQYF
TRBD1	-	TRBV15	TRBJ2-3	TGTGCCACCACTTGGGACAGATCGGATACGCAGTATTTT	CATTWDRSDTQYF
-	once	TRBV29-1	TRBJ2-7	TGCAGCGTTGAAGACAGGGCCTACGAGCAGTACTTC	CSVEDRAYEQYF
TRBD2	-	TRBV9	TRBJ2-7	TGTGCCAGCAGCGAGGGGACTAGCGGGAGCTACGAGCAGTACTTC	CASSEGTSGSYEQYF
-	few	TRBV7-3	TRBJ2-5	TGTGCCAGCAGCTTAGGGGACCGTGAAAGGGAGACCCAGTACTTC	CASSLGDRERETQYF
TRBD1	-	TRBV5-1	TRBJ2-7	TGCGCCAGCGCAATGGACAGGGTGAGCGAGCAGTACTTC	CASAMDRVSEQYF
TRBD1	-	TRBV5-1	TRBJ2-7	TGCGCCAGCAGCGGAGGGATGGACAGGGGGCACCACGAGCAGTACTTC	CASSGGMDRGHHEQYF
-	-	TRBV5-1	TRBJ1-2	TGCGCCAGCAGCTCGGGACGGATCTATGGCTACACCTTC	CASSSGRIYGYTF
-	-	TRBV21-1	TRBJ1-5	TGTGCCAGCAGCAAAGATATGAGACAATGGCGGAGCAATCAGCCCCAGCATTTT	CASSKDMRQWRSNQPQHF
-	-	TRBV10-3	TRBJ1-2	TGTGCCATCAGTGAGTCGGTCGGGGGCCTTAACTATGGCTACACCTTC	CAISESVGGLNYGYTF
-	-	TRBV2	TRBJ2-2	TGTGCCAGCAGTGTGTCCGGGGAGCTGTTTTTT	CASSVSGELFF
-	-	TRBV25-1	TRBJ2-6	TGTGCCAGCAGTGAATATGGGTCCCCCTCTGGGGCCAACGTCCTGACTTTC	CASSEYGSPSGANVLTF
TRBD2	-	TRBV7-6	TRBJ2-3	TGTGCCAGCAGCTTAGGGAGCGGGAGTTCAGATACGCAGTATTTT	CASSLGSGSSDTQYF
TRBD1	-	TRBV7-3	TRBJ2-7	TGTGCCAGCAGCTTCACAGGGGGCTCCCACGAGCAGTACTTC	CASSFTGGSHEQYF
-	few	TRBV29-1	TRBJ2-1	TGCAGCGTGCAAGGCCTTCCCCTCTACAATGAGCAGTTCTTC	CSVQGLPLYNEQFF
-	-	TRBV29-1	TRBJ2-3	TGCAGCGTACCCCTTGTGAGAACAGATACGCAGTATTTT	CSVPLVRTDTQYF
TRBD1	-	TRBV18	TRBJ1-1	TGTGCCAGCTCACCGTCTACAGGGGGCAGGAACACTGAAGCTTTCTTT	CASSPSTGGRNTEAFF
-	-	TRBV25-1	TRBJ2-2	TGTGCCAGCAGTGAATGGGGGACCCTCACCGGGGAGCTGTTTTTT	CASSEWGTLTGELFF
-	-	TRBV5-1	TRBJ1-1	TGCGCCAGCAGCTTGGCCAAGGGGGGCGAAGAGACTGAAGCTTTCTTT	CASSLAKGGEETEAFF
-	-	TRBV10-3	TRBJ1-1	TGTGCCAACAGAGAGGACAGATTGAACACTGAAGCTTTCTTT	CANREDRLNTEAFF
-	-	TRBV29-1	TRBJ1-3	TGCAGCGTTGAAGGACAGTCCAGGAACACCATATATTTT	CSVEGQSRNTIYF
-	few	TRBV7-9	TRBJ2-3	TGTGCCAGCAGCTTAAGGGGGAAGGACACAGATACGCAGTATTTT	CASSLRGKDTDTQYF
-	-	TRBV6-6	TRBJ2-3	TGTGCCAGCAGTCGGACGACAGATACGCAGTATTTT	CASSRTTDTQYF
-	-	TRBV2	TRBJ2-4	TGTGCCAGCAGTGATAGGCAGGGTTCGGCCAAAAACATTCAGTACTTC	CASSDRQGSAKNIQYF
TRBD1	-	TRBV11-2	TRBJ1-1	TGTGCCAGCAGCCTAAGGGGGCCAGGGAGTGAAGCTTTCTTT	CASSLRGPGSEAFF
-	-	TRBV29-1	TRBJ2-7	TGCAGCGTTGGGGTACCCCAGGGAGTGTCCTACGAGCAGTACTTC	CSVGVPQGVSYEQYF
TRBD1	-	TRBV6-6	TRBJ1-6	TGTGCCAGCAGGGGGGACAGGGAAGATAATTCACCCCTCCACTTT	CASRGDREDNSPLHF
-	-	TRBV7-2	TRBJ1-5	TGTGCCAGCAGCTTAGCGATGGGGGAAAGTCAGCCCCAGCATTTT	CASSLAMGESQPQHF
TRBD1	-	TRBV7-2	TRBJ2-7	TGTGCCAGCAGCCTCTCAGGACAGGGAGGGCAGTACTTC	CASSLSGQGGQYF
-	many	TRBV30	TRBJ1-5	TGTGCCTGGAGTGGGGGGGACATGATGAATCAGCCCCAGCATTTT	CAWSGGDMMNQPQHF
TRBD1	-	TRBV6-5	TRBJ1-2	TGTGCCAGCAGCCCGGACAGGGTGGACTATGGCTACACCTTC	CASSPDRVDYGYTF
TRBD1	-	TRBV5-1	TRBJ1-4	TGCGCCAGCAGCACGGACAGGGTAAATGAAAAACTGTTTTTT	CASSTDRVNEKLFF
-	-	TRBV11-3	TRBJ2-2	TGTGCCAGCAGCCCGAACTGGGCGGGGAACACCGGGGAGCTGTTTTTT	CASSPNWAGNTGELFF
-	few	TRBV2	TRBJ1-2	TGTGCCAGCAGAGGCGGTAACTATGGCTACACCTTC	CASRGGNYGYTF
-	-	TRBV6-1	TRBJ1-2	TGTGCCACCACCGGAGTGGGGGCTGTGGGCTATGGCTACACCTTC	CATTGVGAVGYGYTF
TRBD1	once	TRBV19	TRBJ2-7	TGTGCCAGTAGTATGACGGGACAGGGTCTTTACGAGCAGTACTTC	CASSMTGQGLYEQYF
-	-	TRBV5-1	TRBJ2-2	TGCGCCAGCAGCTTGGATTATTCCGGGGAGCTGTTTTTT	CASSLDYSGELFF
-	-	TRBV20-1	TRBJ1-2	TGCAGTGCCCCAGCCAACTATGGCTACACCTTC	CSAPANYGYTF
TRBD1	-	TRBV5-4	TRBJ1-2	TGTGCCAGCAGTTTAGACAGGGTCTTTGGCTACACCTTC	CASSLDRVFGYTF
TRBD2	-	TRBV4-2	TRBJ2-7	TGTGCCAGCAGCCAAGATGGAGTAGCGGGGGGGCTAATAGAGACCTACGAGCAGTACTTC	CASSQDGVAGGLIETYEQYF
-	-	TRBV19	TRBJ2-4	TGTGCCAGTACCAAATGGGGGGAAGGCATTCAGTACTTC	CASTKWGEGIQYF
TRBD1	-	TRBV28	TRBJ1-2	TGTGCCAGCAGTACTCAACAGGGGGCACAGAGCTATGGCTACACCTTC	CASSTQQGAQSYGYTF
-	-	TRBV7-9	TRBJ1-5	TGTGCCAGCAGCTTGGAGGGGGGCAATCAGCCCCAGCATTTT	CASSLEGGNQPQHF
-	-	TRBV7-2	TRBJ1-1	TGTGCCAGCACCTCGAGGCCAACTGAAGCTTTCTTT	CASTSRPTEAFF